This T cell receptor (beta chain) originates from a study of blood T cell repertoires in COVID-19. The table came from immunoSEQ multiplex PCR; TCRdb's copy has only in-frame clones and leaves some out. The sample contains 80,000 to 100,000 clones, 86% of which appear only once. This CDR3 contains 15 residues. Germline V CDR1 and CDR2: SGHRS, YFSETQ. The V gene end was trimmed by 4 bases and the J gene end by 0 bases; junction bases not matched to a gene: 4. This sequence was found in a man in his fifties with acute or convalescent COVID-19. V usage is TRBV5-1 and J usage is TRBJ2-1, with 7 bases fitting TRBD2. Material for sequencing was peripheral blood. DNA of the CDR3: TGCGCCAGCAGCGCCGCTAGCGGCTCCTACAATGAGCAGTTCTTC. Amino acids: CASSAASGSYNEQFF.